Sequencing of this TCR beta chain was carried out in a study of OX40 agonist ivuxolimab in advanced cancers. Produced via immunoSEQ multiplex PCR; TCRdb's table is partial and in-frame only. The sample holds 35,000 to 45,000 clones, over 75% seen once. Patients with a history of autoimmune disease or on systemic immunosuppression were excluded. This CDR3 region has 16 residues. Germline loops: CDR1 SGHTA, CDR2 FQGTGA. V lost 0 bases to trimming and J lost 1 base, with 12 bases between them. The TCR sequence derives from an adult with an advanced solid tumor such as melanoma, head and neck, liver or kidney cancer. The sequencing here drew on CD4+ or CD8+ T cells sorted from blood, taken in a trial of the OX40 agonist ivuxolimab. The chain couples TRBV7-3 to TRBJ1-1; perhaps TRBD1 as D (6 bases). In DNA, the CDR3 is TGTGCCAGCAGCTTAACGAAGACAGGAGGGAACACTGAAGCTTTCTTT. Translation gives CASSLTKTGGNTEAFF.